This TCR beta chain was identified in a study of blood T cell repertoires in COVID-19. Study-wide background: From T cells, B-cell-depleted T cells, or PBMCs came the material, which was cDNA or gDNA.

V shed 6 bases and J 6 bases; nucleotides not matched to a gene: 7. Per the germline V gene, CDR1 is SGHTA and CDR2 is FQGNSA. The CDR3 runs 15 residues. Authors' methods: Reference gene primer amplification yielded estimated nucleated cell counts. Sequencing was performed with immunoSEQ multiplex PCR; in TCRdb, only in-frame clones are kept and a portion is missing. The DNA gave D and trimming, while V, J and clone size come from that table. The repertoire holds 80,000 to 100,000 clones, with around three quarters as singletons. This clone was counted between two and nine times. What was sequenced was peripheral blood. The V and J genes are TRBV7-2 and TRBJ1-5, with 11 bases lining up with TRBD1. The receptor comes from a woman in her 70s with acute or convalescent COVID-19. The CDR3 nucleotides read TGTGCCAGCAGACTCGGGACAGGGGGTTTTCAGCCCCAGCATTTT. Its translation is CASRLGTGGFQPQHF.